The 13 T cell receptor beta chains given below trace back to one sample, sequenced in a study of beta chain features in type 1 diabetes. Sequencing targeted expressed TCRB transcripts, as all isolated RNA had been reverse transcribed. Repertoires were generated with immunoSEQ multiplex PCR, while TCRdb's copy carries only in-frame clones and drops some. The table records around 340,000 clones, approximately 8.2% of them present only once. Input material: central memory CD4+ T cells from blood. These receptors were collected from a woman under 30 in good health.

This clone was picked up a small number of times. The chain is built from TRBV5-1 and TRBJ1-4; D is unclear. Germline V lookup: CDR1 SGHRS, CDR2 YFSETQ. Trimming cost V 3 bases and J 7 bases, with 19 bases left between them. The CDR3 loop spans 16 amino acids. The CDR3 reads CASSSEGRRSVEKLFF. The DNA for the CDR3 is TGCGCCAGCAGCTCCGAAGGCAGGAGGAGTGTTGAAAAACTGTTTTTT. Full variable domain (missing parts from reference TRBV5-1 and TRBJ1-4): KAGVTQTPRYLIKTRGQQVTLSCSPISGHRSVSWYQQTPGQGLQFLFEYFSETQRNKGNFPGRFSGRQFSNSRSEMNVSTLELGDSALYLCASSSEGRRSVEKLFFGSGTQLSVL.

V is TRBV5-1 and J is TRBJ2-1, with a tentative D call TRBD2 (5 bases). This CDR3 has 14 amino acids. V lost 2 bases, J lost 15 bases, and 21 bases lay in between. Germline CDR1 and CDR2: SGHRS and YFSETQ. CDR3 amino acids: CASSFDSADRLGFF. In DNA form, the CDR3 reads TGCGCCAGCAGCTTTGACTCAGCGGACCGTTTGGGGTTCTTC. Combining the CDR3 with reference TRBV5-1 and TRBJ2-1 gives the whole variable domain KAGVTQTPRYLIKTRGQQVTLSCSPISGHRSVSWYQQTPGQGLQFLFEYFSETQRNKGNFPGRFSGRQFSNSRSEMNVSTLELGDSALYLCASSFDSADRLGFFGPGTRLTVL.

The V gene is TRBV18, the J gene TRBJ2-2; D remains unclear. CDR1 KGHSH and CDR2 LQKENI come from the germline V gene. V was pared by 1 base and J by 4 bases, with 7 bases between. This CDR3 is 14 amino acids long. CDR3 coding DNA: TGTGCCAGCTCACCACGATCCCTCACCGGGGAGCTGTTTTTT. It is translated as CASSPRSLTGELFF.

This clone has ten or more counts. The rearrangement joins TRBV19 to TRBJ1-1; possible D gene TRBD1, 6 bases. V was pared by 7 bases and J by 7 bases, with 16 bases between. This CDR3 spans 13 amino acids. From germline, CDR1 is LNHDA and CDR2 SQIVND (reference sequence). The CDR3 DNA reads TGTGCCAGTACCAGGGGAAACAGAGTTGAAGCTTTCTTT. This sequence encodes CASTRGNRVEAFF.

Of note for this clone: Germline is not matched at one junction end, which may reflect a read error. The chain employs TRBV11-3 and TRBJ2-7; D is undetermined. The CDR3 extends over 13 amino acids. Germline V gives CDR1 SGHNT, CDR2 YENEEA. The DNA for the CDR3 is TGTGCCAGCAGCCTAGAGAGTTCGTCCGAGCAGTACTTC. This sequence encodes CASSLESSSEQYF.

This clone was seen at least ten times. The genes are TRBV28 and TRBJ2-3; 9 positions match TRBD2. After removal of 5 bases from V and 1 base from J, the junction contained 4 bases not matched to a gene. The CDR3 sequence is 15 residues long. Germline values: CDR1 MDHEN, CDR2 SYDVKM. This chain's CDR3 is CASSTIAGGTDTQYF. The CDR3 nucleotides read TGTGCCAGCAGTACCATAGCGGGAGGCACAGATACGCAGTATTTT.

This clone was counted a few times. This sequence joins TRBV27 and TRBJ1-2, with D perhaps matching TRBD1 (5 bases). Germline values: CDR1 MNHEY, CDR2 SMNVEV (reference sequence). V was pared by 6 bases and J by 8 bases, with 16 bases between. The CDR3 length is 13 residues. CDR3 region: CASRRSDNRGYTF. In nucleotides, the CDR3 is TGTGCCAGCAGAAGGTCGGACAATCGGGGCTACACCTTC.

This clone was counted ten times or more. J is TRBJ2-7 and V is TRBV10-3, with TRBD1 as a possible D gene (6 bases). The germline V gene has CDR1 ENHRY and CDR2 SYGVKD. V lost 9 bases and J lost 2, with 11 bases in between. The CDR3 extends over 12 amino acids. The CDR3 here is CAIAGQTYEQYF. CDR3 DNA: TGTGCCATAGCCGGACAGACCTACGAGCAGTACTTC.

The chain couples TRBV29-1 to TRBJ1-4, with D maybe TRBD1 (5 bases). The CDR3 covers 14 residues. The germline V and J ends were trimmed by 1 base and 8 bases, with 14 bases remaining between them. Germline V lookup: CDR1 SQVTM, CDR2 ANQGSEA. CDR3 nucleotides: TGCAGCGTTGAAGCGGGACGTCGCGGAGAAAAACTGTTTTTT. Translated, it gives CSVEAGRRGEKLFF.

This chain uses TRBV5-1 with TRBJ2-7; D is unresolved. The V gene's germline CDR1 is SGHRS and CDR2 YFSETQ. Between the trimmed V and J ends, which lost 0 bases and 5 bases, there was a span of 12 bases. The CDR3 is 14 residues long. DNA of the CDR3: TGCGCCAGCAGCTTGGGGGCAAGGATAGACGAGCAGTACTTC. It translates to CASSLGARIDEQYF.

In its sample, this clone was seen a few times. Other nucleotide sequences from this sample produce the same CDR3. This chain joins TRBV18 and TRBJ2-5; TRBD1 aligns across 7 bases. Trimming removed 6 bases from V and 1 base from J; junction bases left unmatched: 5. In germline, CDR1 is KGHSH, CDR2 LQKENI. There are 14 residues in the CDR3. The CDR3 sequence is CASSPGQPQETQYF. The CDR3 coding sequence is TGTGCCAGCTCGCCGGGACAGCCCCAAGAGACCCAGTACTTC.

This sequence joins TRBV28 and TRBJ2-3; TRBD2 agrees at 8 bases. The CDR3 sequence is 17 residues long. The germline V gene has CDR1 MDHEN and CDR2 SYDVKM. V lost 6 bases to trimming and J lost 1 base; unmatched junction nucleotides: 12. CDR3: CASRSGGLVRGTDTQYF. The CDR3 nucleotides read TGTGCCAGCAGATCGGGGGGACTAGTACGTGGCACAGATACGCAGTATTTT.

CDR3 sequence (DNA): TGCGCCAGCACCAAAGGAGGTAGCGGGACCCAAGAGACCCAGTACTTC. Protein: CASTKGGSGTQETQYF. V and J are TRBV5-1 and TRBJ2-5; 8 nucleotides agree with TRBD2. The CDR3 loop spans 16 amino acids. The junction had 11 bases not matched to a gene; V was cut back by 6 bases and J by 1 base. From germline, CDR1 is SGHRS and CDR2 YFSETQ.